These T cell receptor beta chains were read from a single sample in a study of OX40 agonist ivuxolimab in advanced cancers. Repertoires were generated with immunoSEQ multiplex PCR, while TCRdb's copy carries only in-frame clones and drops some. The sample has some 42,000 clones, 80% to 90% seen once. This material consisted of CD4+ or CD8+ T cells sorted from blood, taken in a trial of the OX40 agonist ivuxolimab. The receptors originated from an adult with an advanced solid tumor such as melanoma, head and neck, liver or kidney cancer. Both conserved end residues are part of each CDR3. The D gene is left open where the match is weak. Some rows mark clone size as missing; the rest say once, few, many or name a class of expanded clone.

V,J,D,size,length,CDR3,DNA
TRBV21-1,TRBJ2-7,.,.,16,CASSKECLAGGGEQYF,TGTGCCAGCAGCAAAGAGTGTCTAGCGGGAGGAGGCGAGCAGTACTTC
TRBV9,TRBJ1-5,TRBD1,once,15,CASSLTGTENQPQHF,TGTGCCAGCAGCTTAACCGGGACAGAGAATCAGCCCCAGCATTTT
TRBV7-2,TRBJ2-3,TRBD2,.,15,CASSQTSGPTDTQYF,TGTGCCAGCAGCCAAACTAGCGGACCCACAGATACGCAGTATTTT
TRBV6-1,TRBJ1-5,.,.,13,CASGVARDQPQHF,TGTGCCAGCGGGGTAGCTAGGGATCAGCCCCAGCATTTT
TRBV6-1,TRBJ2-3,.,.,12,CASEGSTDTQYF,TGTGCCTCAGAGGGTAGCACAGATACGCAGTATTTT
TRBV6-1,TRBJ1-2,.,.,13,CASSLSGAYGYTF,TGTGCCAGCAGTTTGTCCGGGGCTTATGGCTACACCTTC
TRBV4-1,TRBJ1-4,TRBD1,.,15,CASSLGQGVWEKLFF,TGCGCCAGCAGCCTCGGACAGGGGGTTTGGGAAAAACTGTTTTTT
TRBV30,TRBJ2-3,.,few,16,CAWSVRGSVGTDTQYF,TGTGCCTGGAGTGTACGGGGGTCCGTTGGCACAGATACGCAGTATTTT
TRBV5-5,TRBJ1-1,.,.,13,CASSFRPNTEAFF,TGTGCCAGCAGCTTTAGGCCTAACACTGAAGCTTTCTTT
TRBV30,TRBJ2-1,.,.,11,CAWSYSGEQFF,TGTGCCTGGAGCTATAGCGGTGAGCAGTTCTTC
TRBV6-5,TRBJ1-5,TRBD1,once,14,CASSPGTGGIPQHF,TGTGCCAGCAGTCCCGGGACAGGGGGAATTCCCCAGCATTTT
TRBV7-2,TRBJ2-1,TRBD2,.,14,CASSSREENNEQFF,TGTGCCAGCAGCTCGCGGGAGGAAAATAATGAGCAGTTCTTC
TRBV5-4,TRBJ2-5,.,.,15,CASSLAGTLQETQYF,TGTGCCAGCAGCTTGGCCGGGACCCTCCAAGAGACCCAGTACTTC
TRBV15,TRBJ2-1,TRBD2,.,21,CATSRDRSGLAEPISYNEQFF,TGTGCCACCAGCAGAGATCGCTCCGGACTAGCGGAGCCTATCTCCTACAATGAGCAGTTCTTC
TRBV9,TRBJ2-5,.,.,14,CASSTRGALETQYF,TGTGCCAGCAGCACCCGAGGGGCCTTGGAGACCCAGTACTTC
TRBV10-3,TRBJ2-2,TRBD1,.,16,CAISARQGAGAGELFF,TGTGCCATCAGTGCGAGACAGGGGGCGGGCGCCGGGGAGCTGTTTTTT
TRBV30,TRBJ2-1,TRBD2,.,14,CAWKGTSGGYTQFF,TGTGCCTGGAAAGGGACTAGCGGGGGGTATACGCAGTTCTTC
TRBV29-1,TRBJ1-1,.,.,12,CSVEDSGTEAFF,TGCAGCGTTGAAGACAGTGGGACTGAAGCTTTCTTT
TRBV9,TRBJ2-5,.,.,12,CASSVEGETQYF,TGTGCCAGCAGCGTAGAGGGAGAGACCCAGTACTTC
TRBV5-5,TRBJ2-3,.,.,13,CASSWGRPDTQYF,TGTGCCAGCAGCTGGGGCAGACCAGATACGCAGTATTTT
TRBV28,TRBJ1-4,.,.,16,CASSSTRGRGNEKLFF,TGTGCCAGCAGCTCTACCAGGGGAAGAGGTAATGAAAAACTGTTTTTT
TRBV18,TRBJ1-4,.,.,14,CASSPYEENEKLFF,TGTGCCAGCTCACCATATGAGGAAAATGAAAAACTGTTTTTT
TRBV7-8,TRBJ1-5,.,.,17,CASSLATGTAGEQPQHF,TGTGCCAGCAGCTTAGCCACCGGGACCGCGGGGGAACAGCCCCAGCATTTT
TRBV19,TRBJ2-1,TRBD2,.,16,CASSTASGGAKNEQFF,TGTGCCAGTAGTACCGCTAGCGGGGGGGCGAAGAATGAGCAGTTCTTC
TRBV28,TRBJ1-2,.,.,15,CASRNPYGGIEGYTF,TGTGCCAGCAGAAATCCATATGGGGGGATTGAGGGCTACACCTTC
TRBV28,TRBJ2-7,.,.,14,CASSPVPKGYEQYF,TGTGCCAGCAGTCCAGTCCCCAAGGGCTACGAGCAGTACTTC
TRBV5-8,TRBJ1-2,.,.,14,CASKGKGRGEGYTF,TGTGCCAGCAAGGGAAAGGGGAGGGGTGAAGGCTACACCTTC
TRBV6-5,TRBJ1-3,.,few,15,CASSYEGFSGNTIYF,TGTGCCAGCAGTTACGAAGGTTTCTCTGGAAACACCATATATTTT
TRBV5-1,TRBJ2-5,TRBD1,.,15,CASSLVGQGAATQYF,TGCGCCAGCAGCTTGGTGGGACAGGGGGCAGCGACCCAGTACTTC
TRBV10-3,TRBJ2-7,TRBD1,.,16,CAISERVGTGGHEQYF,TGTGCCATCAGTGAGAGGGTAGGGACAGGGGGCCACGAGCAGTACTTC
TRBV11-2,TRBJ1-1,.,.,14,CASGRGISGTEAFF,TGTGCCAGCGGGAGGGGGATTAGCGGCACTGAAGCTTTCTTT
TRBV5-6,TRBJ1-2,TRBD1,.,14,CASSSGQGNYGYTF,TGTGCCAGCAGCTCGGGACAGGGGAACTATGGCTACACCTTC
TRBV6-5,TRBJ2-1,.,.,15,CASSYREVSYNEQFF,TGTGCCAGCAGTTACAGGGAGGTCTCCTACAATGAGCAGTTCTTC
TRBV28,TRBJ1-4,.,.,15,CASSYSGTDNEKLFF,TGTGCCAGCAGTTACAGTGGAACCGATAATGAAAAACTGTTTTTT
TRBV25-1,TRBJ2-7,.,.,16,CASSERGGSGTYEQYF,TGTGCCAGCAGTGAAAGGGGGGGTAGCGGTACCTACGAGCAGTACTTC
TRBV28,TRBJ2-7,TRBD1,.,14,CASSPRTGSREQYF,TGTGCCAGCAGTCCCCGGACAGGATCGCGGGAGCAGTACTTC
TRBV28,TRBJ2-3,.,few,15,CASSFFSGGGDTQYF,TGTGCCAGCAGTTTTTTTAGCGGAGGGGGGGATACGCAGTATTTT
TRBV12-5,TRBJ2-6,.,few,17,CASGLPSGQSGANVLTF,TGTGCTAGTGGTTTGCCCTCAGGACAGTCGGGGGCCAACGTCCTGACTTTC
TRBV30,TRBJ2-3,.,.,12,CAWSVALVTQYF,TGTGCCTGGAGTGTAGCGCTAGTTACGCAGTATTTT
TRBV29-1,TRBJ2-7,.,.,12,CSVETSSSEQYF,TGCAGCGTTGAGACTAGTTCGTCCGAGCAGTACTTC